This T cell receptor beta chain is drawn from a study of blood T cell repertoires in COVID-19. For the study at large: Sources were T cells, B-cell-depleted T cells, or PBMCs; the material itself was cDNA or gDNA.

Sequenced by immunoSEQ multiplex PCR; TCRdb stores in-frame clones only, minus some. Here the sample spans about 230,000 clones, 70% to 90% being singletons. The V end lost 0 bases, the J end lost 4 bases, and 9 bases lay between the germline ends. This CDR3 region has 15 residues. Germline assignment: CDR1 KGHSH and CDR2 LQKENI. The source material was peripheral blood. The V call is TRBV18, the J call TRBJ1-4; possible D gene TRBD1, 5 bases. The sequence was collected from a woman aged 70-85 years with active or convalescent COVID-19. CDR3 loop: CASSPPVGLNEKLFF. As DNA, the CDR3 is TGTGCCAGCTCACCACCGGTGGGACTTAATGAAAAACTGTTTTTT.